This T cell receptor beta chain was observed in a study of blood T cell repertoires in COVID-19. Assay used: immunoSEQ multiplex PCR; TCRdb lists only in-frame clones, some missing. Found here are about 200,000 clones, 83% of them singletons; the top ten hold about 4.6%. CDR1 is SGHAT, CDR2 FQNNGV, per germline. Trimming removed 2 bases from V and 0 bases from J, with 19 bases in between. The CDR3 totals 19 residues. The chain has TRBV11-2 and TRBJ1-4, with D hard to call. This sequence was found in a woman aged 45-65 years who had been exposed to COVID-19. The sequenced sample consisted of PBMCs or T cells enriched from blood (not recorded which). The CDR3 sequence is CASSLSEEGNTATNEKLFF. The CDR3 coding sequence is TGTGCCAGCAGCTTAAGCGAGGAGGGAAATACAGCAACTAATGAAAAACTGTTTTTT. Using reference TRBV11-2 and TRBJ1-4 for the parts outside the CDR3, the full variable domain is EAGVAQSPRYKIIEKRQSVAFWCNPISGHATLYWYQQILGQGPKLLIQFQNNGVVDDSQLPKDRFSAERLKGVDSTLKIQPAKLEDSAVYLCASSLSEEGNTATNEKLFFGSGTQLSVL.